The 22 T cell receptor beta chains below come from one sample, sequenced in a study of PD-L1 blockade in urothelial cancer. Measured with immunoSEQ multiplex PCR; TCRdb has only the in-frame clones, and not every one. The data show about 88,000 clones, 90% seen once. This material consisted of PBMCs, taken around atezolizumab (anti-PD-L1) treatment. The source of these receptors is a man in his fifties or sixties with urothelial cancer.

This rearrangement joins TRBV10-3 to TRBJ2-5, with 10 bases matching TRBD2. CDR1 ENHRY and CDR2 SYGVKD come from the germline V gene. The CDR3 has 14 amino acids. Germline trimming cut 5 bases from V and 2 bases from J; bases unmatched to any gene: 2. As DNA, the CDR3 is TGTGCCATCAGTCCTAGCGGGGGACAAGAGACCCAGTACTTC. The encoded protein is CAISPSGGQETQYF.

The chain links TRBV9 to TRBJ1-5, with a possible D match to TRBD1 (5 bases). This CDR3 region has 14 residues. Trimming took 4 bases from V and 9 from J, leaving 17 bases between them. Germline V gene sequence: CDR1 SGDLS, CDR2 YYNGEE. CDR3 nucleotides: TGTGCCAGCAGCCCAAACCTACAGGATCCGCCCCAGCATTTT. It is translated as CASSPNLQDPPQHF. The full variable domain, rest sourced from reference TRBV9 and TRBJ1-5, is DSGVTQTPKHLITATGQRVTLRCSPRSGDLSVYWYQQSLDQGLQFLIQYYNGEERAKGNILERFSAQQFPDLHSELNLSSLELGDSALYFCASSPNLQDPPQHFGDGTRLSIL.

The V gene is TRBV4-1, the J gene TRBJ2-7; the match to TRBD1 covers 8 bases. CDR1 and CDR2 (germline): MGHRA, YSYEKL. This CDR3 is built from 17 residues. Losses at the gene ends were 1 base for V and 2 bases for J; bases not matched to a gene: 10. Here the CDR3 reads CASSQGGPGTGAYEQYF. CDR3 DNA sequence: TGCGCCAGCAGCCAAGGTGGTCCCGGGACAGGAGCCTACGAGCAGTACTTC.

J is TRBJ1-5 and V is TRBV27; 8 bases line up with TRBD1. Germline trimming cut 5 bases from V and 5 bases from J; bases unmatched to any gene: 8. CDR1 and CDR2 (germline): MNHEY, SMNVEV (reference sequence). The CDR3 consists of 15 residues. The CDR3 DNA reads as TGTGCCAGCAGTCCCCGGACAGGGTACGATCAGCCCCAGCATTTT. This translates into CASSPRTGYDQPQHF.

The gene calls are TRBV9 and TRBJ1-4, with D possibly matching TRBD1 (5 bases). Trimming removed 3 bases from V and 0 bases from J, with 15 bases in between. Germline V gene sequence: CDR1 SGDLS, CDR2 YYNGEE. The CDR3 spans 17 residues. CDR3 nucleotides: TGTGCCAGCAGCGCCTCTGGGGGGATGACAACTAATGAAAAACTGTTTTTT. Translation gives CASSASGGMTTNEKLFF.

This chain links TRBV7-2 with TRBJ2-7, with a possible D match to TRBD1 (6 bases). V dropped 5 bases and J dropped 6 bases, with 23 bases sitting between them. The germline CDR1 and CDR2 sequences are SGHTA and FQGNSA. This CDR3 is built from 16 residues. The CDR3 bases are TGTGCCAGCAGCGCCCCCCCAGGAAGGCGAGGGGGCGAGCAGTACTTC. Translated: CASSAPPGRRGGEQYF.

The rearrangement uses TRBV4-1 and TRBJ1-5; 7 nucleotides match TRBD1. The ends lost 4 bases at V and 6 bases at J; junction bases unmatched: 9. From germline, CDR1 is MGHRA and CDR2 YSYEKL. CDR3 length: 15 amino acids. The CDR3 loop is CASSLRQGSTQPQHF. DNA for the CDR3: TGCGCCAGCAGCCTTCGACAGGGATCGACTCAGCCCCAGCATTTT.

Worth noting for this clone: Since a much larger clone is just one base distant, this may be a read error. The chain employs TRBV28 and TRBJ1-5; D remains unclear. The CDR3 is 13 residues long. The germline CDR1 and CDR2 sequences are MDHEN and SYDVKM. The germline V and J ends were trimmed by 4 bases and 0 bases, with 4 bases remaining between them. The DNA of the CDR3 is TGTGCCAGCAGTTCGTTTAGCAATCAGCCCCAGCATTTT. Residues: CASSSFSNQPQHF.

The chain has TRBV4-3 and TRBJ2-7; D perhaps matches TRBD1 (8 bases). The germline V and J ends were trimmed by 1 base and 4 bases, with 14 bases remaining between them. The CDR3 is 15 amino acids. Germline CDR1 is LGHNA and CDR2 is YSLEER. The CDR3 loop reads CASSQAGQGGYEQYF. The DNA for the CDR3 is TGCGCCAGCAGCCAAGCCGGACAGGGAGGGTACGAGCAGTACTTC.

The chain joins TRBV9 to TRBJ1-4; no firm D call. The V gene's germline CDR1 is SGDLS and CDR2 YYNGEE. V gave up 0 bases and J gave up 8 bases, with 11 bases separating them. CDR3 length equals 14 residues. As DNA, the CDR3 is TGTGCCAGCAGCGTAGGGGTCGGGAACGAAAAACTGTTTTTT. This codes for CASSVGVGNEKLFF.

This clone was observed a handful of times. DNA of the CDR3: TGTGCCAGTAGTATAGATTATCGGACTGAAGCTTTCTTT. Protein product: CASSIDYRTEAFF. The chain couples TRBV19 to TRBJ1-1; D gene ambiguous. V was shortened by 0 bases and J by 5 bases, with 7 bases between the two germline ends. The CDR3 has 13 residues. Per the germline V gene, CDR1 is LNHDA and CDR2 is SQIVND (reference sequence).

V and J are TRBV6-5 and TRBJ1-6; no clear D. The V gene lost 2 bases and the J gene lost 0 bases, with 8 bases spanning the gap. CDR1 is MNHEY, CDR2 SVGAGI, per germline. The CDR3 extends over 16 amino acids. CDR3 residues: CASSYESSSYNSPLHF. The CDR3 region has the DNA TGTGCCAGCAGTTACGAATCGAGCTCCTATAATTCACCCCTCCACTTT.

J is TRBJ1-1 and V is TRBV15; 7 nucleotides match TRBD1. Germline assignment: CDR1 LNHNV and CDR2 YYDKDF (reference sequence). CDR3 length equals 14 residues. The V segment lost 7 bases and the J segment 1 base; nucleotides outside the gene matches: 6. CDR3 in amino acids: CATNTGTENTEAFF. CDR3 bases: TGTGCCACCAACACCGGGACAGAGAACACTGAAGCTTTCTTT.

V and J are TRBV5-4 and TRBJ1-2, with TRBD1 matching 7 bases. V shed 0 bases and J 6 bases; nucleotides not matched to a gene: 5. Per germline, CDR1 SGHNT and CDR2 YYREEE (reference sequence). The CDR3 runs to 14 residues. The CDR3 DNA sequence: TGTGCCAGCAGCTTGGGGGGCAGGGGGGATGGCTACACCTTC. Protein: CASSLGGRGDGYTF.

This chain uses TRBV6-5 with TRBJ2-7; 7 bases are shared with TRBD1. The CDR3 has 12 amino acids. The V segment lost 7 bases and the J segment 7 bases; nucleotides outside the gene matches: 7. Germline CDR1 reads MNHEY; CDR2 reads SVGAGI. The CDR3 loop reads CASNGQDGEQYF. DNA of the CDR3: TGTGCCAGCAACGGACAGGACGGGGAGCAGTACTTC.

The chain links TRBV10-3 to TRBJ2-7, with D possibly TRBD1 on 5 matching bases. V lost 5 bases to trimming and J lost 3 bases, with 11 bases between them. The germline gives CDR1 ENHRY, CDR2 SYGVKD. The CDR3 is made up of 13 amino acids. The chain's CDR3 is CAISKTEFYEQYF. The CDR3 nucleotides are TGTGCCATCAGTAAGACAGAATTCTACGAGCAGTACTTC.

The V gene is TRBV7-2, the J gene TRBJ1-2; possibly TRBD1 for D (5 bases). CDR3 length equals 15 residues. The germline V and J ends were trimmed by 5 bases and 0 bases, with 13 bases remaining between them. Germline V gene data show CDR1 as SGHTA and CDR2 as FQGNSA. The CDR3 spells CASSPSRATNYGYTF. The CDR3 region has the DNA TGTGCCAGCAGCCCCTCCAGGGCTACTAACTATGGCTACACCTTC.

The rearrangement links TRBV5-6 to TRBJ1-5; possibly TRBD1 for D (5 bases). Germline V gene sequence: CDR1 SGHDT, CDR2 YYEEEE. Deletions cut 4 bases from V and 3 bases from J, with 14 bases between. The CDR3 is made up of 15 amino acids. The CDR3 loop reads CASSLRAGPNQPQHF. CDR3 nucleotides: TGTGCCAGCAGCCTCAGAGCAGGGCCCAATCAGCCCCAGCATTTT.

The V and J genes are TRBV2 and TRBJ1-6; D is uncertain. The V end lost 3 bases, the J end lost 9 bases, and 12 bases lay between the germline ends. CDR3 length: 14 amino acids. Germline V lookup: CDR1 SNHLY, CDR2 FYNNEI. The DNA of the CDR3 is TGTGCCAGCAGTGAGGAGGGCTCCGGTTCACCCCTCCACTTT. This encodes CASSEEGSGSPLHF.

This chain links TRBV7-2 with TRBJ2-3; D perhaps matches TRBD1 (5 bases). Germline CDR1 reads SGHTA; CDR2 reads FQGNSA. The CDR3 spans 13 residues. Between the trimmed V and J ends, which lost 5 bases and 9 bases, there was a span of 15 bases. Here the CDR3 reads CASSTRQSWTQYF. DNA of the CDR3: TGTGCCAGCAGCACCCGACAGAGCTGGACGCAGTATTTT.

This rearrangement joins TRBV5-4 to TRBJ1-5; 8 bases map to TRBD1. The CDR3 is made up of 16 amino acids. Germline V gives CDR1 SGHNT, CDR2 YYREEE (reference sequence). V lost 0 bases and J lost 4; bases outside the gene matches: 6. The CDR3 protein is CASSLAGTGGNQPQHF. In DNA, the CDR3 is TGTGCCAGCAGCTTGGCCGGGACAGGTGGTAATCAGCCCCAGCATTTT.

This rearrangement joins TRBV5-1 to TRBJ2-5; TRBD2 aligns across 11 bases. This CDR3 has 16 residues. Looked up from germline, CDR1 is SGHRS and CDR2 is YFSETQ. V was pared by 4 bases and J by 4 bases, with 9 bases of the junction left unmatched. The DNA for the CDR3 is TGCGCCAGCAGCCCTGTAGCGGGGGGGACCGGAGAGACCCAGTACTTC. This sequence encodes CASSPVAGGTGETQYF.